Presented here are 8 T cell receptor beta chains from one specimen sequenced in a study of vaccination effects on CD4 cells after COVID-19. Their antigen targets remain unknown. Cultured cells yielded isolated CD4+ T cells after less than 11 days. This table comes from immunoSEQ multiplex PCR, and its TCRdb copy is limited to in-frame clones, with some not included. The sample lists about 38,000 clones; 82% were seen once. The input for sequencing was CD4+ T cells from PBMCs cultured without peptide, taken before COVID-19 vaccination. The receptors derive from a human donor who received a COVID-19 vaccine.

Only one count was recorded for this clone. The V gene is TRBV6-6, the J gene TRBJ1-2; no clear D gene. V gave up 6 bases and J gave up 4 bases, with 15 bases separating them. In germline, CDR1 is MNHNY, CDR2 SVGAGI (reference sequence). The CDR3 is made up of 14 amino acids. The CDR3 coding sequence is TGTGCCAGCAGGCAGGACGGACCTTTCTATGGCTACACCTTC. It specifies CASRQDGPFYGYTF.

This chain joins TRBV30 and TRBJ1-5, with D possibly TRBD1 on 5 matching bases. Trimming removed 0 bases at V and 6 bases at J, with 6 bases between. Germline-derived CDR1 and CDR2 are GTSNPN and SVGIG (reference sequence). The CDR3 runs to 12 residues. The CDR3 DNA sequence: TGTGCCTGGAGTGTAACAGGTCAGCCCCAGCATTTT. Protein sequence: CAWSVTGQPQHF.

The CDR3 loop reads CASSFSGENTEAFF. The CDR3 nucleotides are TGTGCCAGCAGCTTTTCGGGGGAGAACACTGAAGCTTTCTTT. The chain is built from TRBV7-3 and TRBJ1-1, with D possibly TRBD1 on 5 matching bases. The CDR3 is made up of 14 amino acids. Germline V gene lookup returns CDR1 SGHTA and CDR2 FQGTGA. Between the trimmed V and J ends, which lost 3 bases and 1 base, there was a span of 9 bases.

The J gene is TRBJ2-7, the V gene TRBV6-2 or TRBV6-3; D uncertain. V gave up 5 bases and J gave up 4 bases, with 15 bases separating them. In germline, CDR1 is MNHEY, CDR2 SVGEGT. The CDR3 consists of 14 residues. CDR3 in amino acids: CASSGQFNPYEQYV. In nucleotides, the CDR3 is TGTGCCAGCAGTGGGCAGTTCAACCCTTACGAGCAGTACGTC.

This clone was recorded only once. CDR3 nucleotide sequence: TGTGCCAGCAGTGAAATGTACAGGGCGGGGGATGAAGCTTTCTTT. Its protein product is CASSEMYRAGDEAFF. The gene calls are TRBV6-1 and TRBJ1-1; perhaps TRBD1 as D (6 bases). V was cut by 2 bases and J by 7 bases, with 17 bases left in between. The CDR3 loop spans 15 amino acids. CDR1 and CDR2 from the germline V gene are MNHNS and SASEGT.

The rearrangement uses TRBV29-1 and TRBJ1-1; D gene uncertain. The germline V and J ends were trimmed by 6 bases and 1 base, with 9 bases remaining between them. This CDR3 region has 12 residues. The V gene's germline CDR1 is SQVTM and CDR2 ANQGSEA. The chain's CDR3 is CSVSQKNTEAFF. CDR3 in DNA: TGCAGCGTCTCACAGAAGAACACTGAAGCTTTCTTT.

Here the CDR3 reads CASSLSGGLQPQHF. The CDR3 DNA reads TGTGCCAGCAGCTTGTCAGGGGGCTTGCAGCCCCAGCATTTT. The chain employs TRBV5-6 and TRBJ1-5; 8 positions agree with TRBD1. V was clipped by 1 base and J by 7 bases; unmatched bases: 4. Germline CDR1 SGHDT, CDR2 YYEEEE. CDR3 length: 14 residues.

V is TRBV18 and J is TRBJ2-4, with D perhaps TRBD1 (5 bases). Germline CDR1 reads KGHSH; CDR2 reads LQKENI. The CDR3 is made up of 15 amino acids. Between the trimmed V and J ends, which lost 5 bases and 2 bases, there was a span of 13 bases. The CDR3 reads CASSSTAPPKNIQYF. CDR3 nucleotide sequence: TGTGCCAGCTCATCGACAGCCCCTCCCAAAAACATTCAGTACTTC.